Below, 28 T cell receptor beta chains from the same sample are listed, as sequenced in a study of T cell changes during pregnancy in multiple sclerosis. This table comes from immunoSEQ multiplex PCR, and its TCRdb copy is limited to in-frame clones, with some not included. The data hold some 64,000 clones, with around 92% observed a single time. Specimen: peripheral blood, collected after pregnancy. These receptors came from a female donor with multiple sclerosis, enrolled in a pregnancy study.

V is TRBV5-1 and J is TRBJ2-3, with 7 bases aligning to TRBD2. The CDR3 has 17 amino acids. CDR1 and CDR2 from the germline V gene are SGHRS and YFSETQ. The J segment lost 0 bases and the V segment lost 0 bases, leaving 7 bases of the junction unmatched. The CDR3 protein is CASSLAETSRSTDTQYF. The CDR3 bases are TGCGCCAGCAGCTTGGCCGAGACTAGCAGAAGCACAGATACGCAGTATTTT.

In this sample, this clone turned up a few times. The chain employs TRBV18 and TRBJ1-2, with TRBD1 matching 9 bases. The junction had 8 bases not matched to a gene; V was cut back by 6 bases and J by 9 bases. Germline assignment: CDR1 KGHSH and CDR2 LQKENI. The CDR3 spans 13 residues. CDR3 sequence reads: CASSPGQGRSYTF. In DNA form, the CDR3 reads TGTGCCAGCTCCCCTGGACAGGGGAGAAGCTACACCTTC.

For the CDR3, the DNA is TGCGCCAGCGTTCCTAGCGGCATGACGGGGGAGACCCAGTACTTC. It translates to CASVPSGMTGETQYF. V is TRBV5-1 and J is TRBJ2-5; 7 nucleotides match TRBD2. This CDR3 contains 15 residues. Unmatched junction bases numbered 14, after V lost 7 bases and J lost 5 bases. CDR1 is SGHRS and CDR2 is YFSETQ in the germline V gene.

The genes are TRBV6-5 and TRBJ1-2, with unresolved D. Germline values: CDR1 MNHEY, CDR2 SVGAGI. This CDR3 has 14 amino acids. V lost 5 bases and J 4 bases, leaving 14 bases between the germline ends. CDR3 in amino acids: CASSEDSAPYGYTF. In DNA, the CDR3 is TGTGCCAGCAGTGAGGACTCAGCACCCTATGGCTACACCTTC.

This clone has a handful of counts. The same CDR3 is also encoded by other DNA sequences in this sample. The gene calls are TRBV7-2 and TRBJ2-3; 7 bases agree with TRBD1. CDR3 length: 15 amino acids. The germline V gene has CDR1 SGHTA and CDR2 FQGNSA. Trimming at V came to 4 bases and at J to 1 base, leaving 5 bases not matched to a gene. In DNA, the CDR3 is TGTGCCAGCAGCTCTACAGGGGTTGGCACAGATACGCAGTATTTT. Its translation is CASSSTGVGTDTQYF.

The gene calls are TRBV6-5 and TRBJ1-4, with D perhaps TRBD1 (6 bases). V lost 2 bases, J lost 0 bases, and 10 bases lay in between. This CDR3 spans 16 amino acids. Looked up from germline, CDR1 is MNHEY and CDR2 is SVGAGI. This CDR3 reads CASSYPTGATNEKLFF. In DNA form, the CDR3 reads TGTGCCAGCAGTTACCCGACAGGTGCAACTAATGAAAAACTGTTTTTT.

The chain links TRBV5-1 to TRBJ2-3; TRBD1 agrees at 9 bases. The V gene's germline CDR1 is SGHRS and CDR2 YFSETQ. The CDR3 runs 16 residues. After removal of 6 bases from V and 4 bases from J, the junction contained 12 bases not matched to a gene. CDR3 sequence: CASNEGDREVADTQYF. The CDR3, as DNA: TGCGCCAGCAATGAAGGGGACAGGGAGGTGGCAGATACGCAGTATTTT.

V and J are TRBV13 and TRBJ1-1; perhaps TRBD1 as D (5 bases). Per the germline V gene, CDR1 is PRHDT and CDR2 is FYEKMQ (reference sequence). The CDR3 has 14 amino acids. V was trimmed by 1 base and J by 4 bases, leaving 10 bases between them. DNA for the CDR3: TGTGCCAGCAGCTTAGAACGGAGGGGCACTGAAGCTTTCTTT. This sequence encodes CASSLERRGTEAFF.

This chain connects TRBV6-5 to TRBJ2-7, with 10 bases lining up with TRBD2. This CDR3 is 15 amino acids long. Germline CDR1 MNHEY, CDR2 SVGAGI. V gave up 2 bases and J gave up 6 bases; unmatched junction bases: 7. CDR3 sequence: CASSYIAGGGGEQYF. Here the CDR3 DNA reads TGTGCCAGCAGTTACATAGCGGGGGGAGGAGGCGAGCAGTACTTC.

The chain is built from TRBV6-6 and TRBJ2-5; D is possibly TRBD1 (6 bases). This CDR3 region has 12 residues. Germline assignment: CDR1 MNHNY and CDR2 SVGAGI (reference sequence). The V end was cut by 5 bases, the J end by 4 bases, with 8 bases between. The CDR3 protein is CASSPGAETQYF. The CDR3 bases are TGTGCCAGCAGTCCAGGGGCAGAGACCCAGTACTTC.

This chain joins TRBV6-1 and TRBJ2-7; a weak D match, TRBD1 (6 bases). Per the germline V gene, CDR1 is MNHNS and CDR2 is SASEGT. V dropped 0 bases and J dropped 1 base, with 16 bases sitting between them. CDR3 length: 17 residues. CDR3 residues: CASSEAGWGHDSYEQYF. The CDR3 DNA follows: TGTGCCAGCAGTGAAGCAGGGTGGGGACATGATTCCTACGAGCAGTACTTC.

The gene calls are TRBV6-1 and TRBJ1-1; D unclear. V was trimmed by 1 base and J by 0 bases, leaving 12 bases between them. The CDR3 length is 16 residues. CDR1 and CDR2 from the germline V gene are MNHNS and SASEGT. CDR3 residues: CASSEERIKMNTEAFF. CDR3 in DNA: TGTGCCAGCAGTGAAGAGAGGATCAAAATGAACACTGAAGCTTTCTTT.

In this sample, this clone turned up once. The gene calls are TRBV2 and TRBJ2-3; 7 nucleotides line up with TRBD2. Germline CDR1 and CDR2: SNHLY and FYNNEI. This CDR3 comprises 15 residues. J was trimmed by 2 bases and V by 5 bases; bases with no gene match: 7. In DNA form, the CDR3 reads TGTGCCAGCAGTTCATCTAGCGGCCACACAGATACGCAGTATTTT. Translation: CASSSSSGHTDTQYF.

V and J are TRBV27 and TRBJ1-2; TRBD1 agrees at 10 bases. The trim removed 3 bases at V and 4 bases at J, leaving 8 bases unmatched. Germline V lookup: CDR1 MNHEY, CDR2 SMNVEV (reference sequence). The length of the CDR3 is 16 residues. CDR3 bases: TGTGCCAGCAGTTTGTTGGGACAGGGGCTATTCTATGGCTACACCTTC. This codes for CASSLLGQGLFYGYTF.

This rearrangement joins TRBV7-2 to TRBJ2-2; weak D call: TRBD2 (5 bases). V was shortened by 4 bases and J by 5 bases, with 11 bases between the two germline ends. Looked up from germline, CDR1 is SGHTA and CDR2 is FQGNSA. The CDR3 spans 14 residues. The CDR3 spells CASSSGIHTGELFF. The CDR3, as DNA: TGTGCCAGCAGCTCCGGGATACATACCGGGGAGCTGTTTTTT.

The V gene is TRBV4-1, the J gene TRBJ2-3, with 7 bases aligning to TRBD1. Trimming removed 4 bases from V and 4 bases from J; junction bases left unmatched: 2. Germline V gives CDR1 MGHRA, CDR2 YSYEKL. The CDR3 loop spans 13 amino acids. CDR3 sequence reads: CASSRQGADTQYF. In DNA, the CDR3 is TGCGCCAGCAGCCGACAGGGAGCAGATACGCAGTATTTT.

The CDR3 region is CASSQDPQGARYEQYF. As DNA, the CDR3 is TGCGCCAGCAGCCAAGATCCGCAGGGGGCGCGATACGAGCAGTACTTC. The chain recombines TRBV4-3 with TRBJ2-7; 8 bases fit TRBD1. Germline V lookup: CDR1 LGHNA, CDR2 YSLEER. CDR3 length equals 16 residues. The junction had 8 bases not matched to a gene; V was cut back by 0 bases and J by 4 bases.

By share, this clone counts as medium-sized (0.01 to 0.1%). Here the CDR3 reads CASSESGVGTGELFF. The DNA for the CDR3 is TGCGCCAGCAGTGAATCAGGGGTTGGCACCGGGGAGCTGTTTTTT. This chain links TRBV10-1 with TRBJ2-2, with a weak D call TRBD1 (6 bases). The CDR3 consists of 15 residues. Trimming took off 3 bases at V and 4 bases at J, with 12 bases between the two ends. Germline V lookup: CDR1 WNHNN, CDR2 SYGVQD (reference sequence).

The rearrangement links TRBV7-9 to TRBJ2-1, with TRBD2 identical over 15 bases. V was pared by 0 bases and J by 9 bases, with 6 bases of the junction left unmatched. This CDR3 is 17 amino acids long. Germline CDR1 reads SEHNR; CDR2 reads FQNEAQ (reference sequence). CDR3 loop: CASSLAGGLAGGGEQFF. The CDR3 DNA reads as TGTGCCAGCAGCTTAGCAGGGGGACTAGCGGGAGGTGGTGAGCAGTTCTTC.

The chain recombines TRBV10-3 with TRBJ1-2; 7 bases are a match to TRBD1. The CDR3 runs 14 residues. Per the germline V gene, CDR1 is ENHRY and CDR2 is SYGVKD. The J segment lost 2 bases and the V segment lost 8 bases, leaving 8 bases of the junction unmatched. The CDR3 coding sequence is TGTGCCATCCGAGCCGCAGGGGGGAACTATGGCTACACCTTC. This gives the protein CAIRAAGGNYGYTF.

This clone was observed once. This chain joins TRBV28 and TRBJ2-3, with D possibly TRBD2 on 6 matching bases. CDR3 length equals 12 residues. Germline V CDR1 and CDR2: MDHEN, SYDVKM. Trimming removed 4 bases from V and 5 bases from J, with 7 bases in between. The CDR3 reads CASSSGLDTQYF. In DNA, the CDR3 is TGTGCCAGCAGTTCGGGACTAGATACGCAGTATTTT.

The chain joins TRBV13 to TRBJ2-3; weak D call: TRBD1 (6 bases). The germline V and J ends were trimmed by 4 bases and 3 bases, with 20 bases remaining between them. Germline V gene data show CDR1 as PRHDT and CDR2 as FYEKMQ (reference sequence). The CDR3 loop spans 17 amino acids. The CDR3 sequence: CASSSALTGKGTDTQYF. DNA of the CDR3: TGTGCCAGCAGCTCTGCCCTCACAGGGAAGGGGACAGATACGCAGTATTTT.

The chain uses TRBV2 and TRBJ2-1, with no clear D. Germline-derived CDR1 and CDR2 are SNHLY and FYNNEI. The CDR3 covers 12 residues. V lost 7 bases and J 5 bases, leaving 9 bases between the germline ends. CDR3 in amino acids: CASIASNNEQFF. Here the CDR3 DNA reads TGTGCCAGCATAGCCAGTAACAATGAGCAGTTCTTC. Filled out from reference TRBV2 and TRBJ2-1, the complete variable domain reads EPEVTQTPSHQVTQMGQEVILRCVPISNHLYFYWYRQILGQKVEFLVSFYNNEISEKSEIFDDQFSVERPDGSNFTLKIRSTKLEDSAMYFCASIASNNEQFFGPGTRLTVL.

This sequence joins TRBV5-4 and TRBJ2-3; D might be TRBD2 (6 bases). Trimming left V 1 base short and J 0 bases short, with 9 bases between. Germline assignment: CDR1 SGHNT and CDR2 YYREEE (reference sequence). This CDR3 is built from 15 residues. The CDR3 sequence is CASSLLGTSTDTQYF. Written as DNA, the CDR3 is TGTGCCAGCAGCTTGCTAGGGACTAGCACAGATACGCAGTATTTT.

This clone has a single count. The V and J genes are TRBV5-1 and TRBJ2-5; D may be TRBD1 (5 bases). The length of the CDR3 is 15 residues. Trimming removed 0 bases at V and 1 base at J, with 10 bases between. Germline-derived CDR1 and CDR2 are SGHRS and YFSETQ. The CDR3 DNA sequence: TGCGCCAGCAGCTTGGCCGACAGCTTCCAAGAGACCCAGTACTTC. Its translation: CASSLADSFQETQYF. The full variable domain, in which reference TRBV5-1 and TRBJ2-5 provide the parts outside the CDR3, is KAGVTQTPRYLIKTRGQQVTLSCSPISGHRSVSWYQQTPGQGLQFLFEYFSETQRNKGNFPGRFSGRQFSNSRSEMNVSTLELGDSALYLCASSLADSFQETQYFGPGTRLLVL.

The chain links TRBV20-1 to TRBJ2-4; TRBD1 is a possible D gene (6 bases). From germline, CDR1 is DFQATT and CDR2 SNEGSKA (reference sequence). V gave up 5 bases and J gave up 6 bases, with 8 bases separating them. This CDR3 is built from 11 residues. The DNA of the CDR3 is TGCAGTGCTGGCAGGGGAAACATTCAGTACTTC. Encoded protein: CSAGRGNIQYF.

The CDR3 DNA is TGTGCCAGCAGCCAGCCGGGACTCCACACAGATACGCAGTATTTT. It encodes CASSQPGLHTDTQYF. The rearrangement links TRBV7-9 to TRBJ2-3; possibly TRBD2 for D (6 bases). CDR1 and CDR2 from the germline V gene are SEHNR and FQNEAQ (reference sequence). This CDR3 has 15 amino acids. Between the trimmed V and J ends, which lost 5 bases and 2 bases, there was a span of 14 bases.

The V gene is TRBV6-1, the J gene TRBJ2-7, with 10 bases lining up with TRBD1. Germline V gene lookup returns CDR1 MNHNS and CDR2 SASEGT. The CDR3 covers 14 residues. The trim removed 7 bases at V and 5 bases at J, leaving 8 bases unmatched. The CDR3 loop is CASTRTGGLDEQYF. As DNA, the CDR3 is TGTGCCAGCACCCGGACAGGGGGATTGGACGAGCAGTACTTC.